The next 30 T cell receptor beta chains were all read from a single sample in a study of cytomegalovirus exposure and HLA in healthy donors. The primer mix had 60 Vbeta and 13 Jbeta primers. Here immunoSEQ multiplex PCR was the method, and the copy in TCRdb shows in-frame clones only, minus some. This sample yields approximately 150,000 clones, of which about 74% are seen a single time; 0.8% to 0.95% belongs to the top ten. Sample: PBMCs. These receptors were collected from a woman aged 55-70 years in good health and CMV-seronegative.

The CDR3 coding sequence is TGTGCCAGCAGTGACATTCGGTCTAGCAATCAGCCCCAGCATTTT. Its protein product is CASSDIRSSNQPQHF. This rearrangement joins TRBV6-1 to TRBJ1-5; no firm D call. The length of the CDR3 is 15 residues. The germline gives CDR1 MNHNS, CDR2 SASEGT. V lost 3 bases, J lost 0 bases, and 9 bases lay in between.

The chain carries TRBV7-2 and TRBJ2-5, with D perhaps TRBD1 (6 bases). Germline CDR1 is SGHTA and CDR2 is FQGNSA. Trimming stripped 1 base from V and 0 bases from J, with 12 bases between. This CDR3 has 16 amino acids. CDR3 nucleotide sequence: TGTGCCAGCAGCTTAGGACAGGCACTGTACCAAGAGACCCAGTACTTC. It codes for CASSLGQALYQETQYF.

The J gene is TRBJ1-3, the V gene TRBV2, with D hard to call. CDR1 and CDR2 from the germline V gene are SNHLY and FYNNEI. V was trimmed by 5 bases and J by 3 bases, leaving 11 bases between them. The CDR3 consists of 14 residues. CDR3 DNA sequence: TGTGCCAGCAGTCCGGAGAGCTTTGGAAACACCATATATTTT. Translation: CASSPESFGNTIYF.

This clone has just a few counts. The chain uses TRBV28 and TRBJ2-5; 7 nucleotides align to TRBD1. The J call may be faulty, since TRBJ2-7 better matches the DNA end. The germline V gene has CDR1 MDHEN and CDR2 SYDVKM. The CDR3 covers 15 residues. DNA of the CDR3: TGTGCCAGCAGCTCCCCCGGGGACAGTTTCTACGAGCAGTACTTC. It specifies CASSSPGDSFYEQYF.

The CDR3 region has the DNA TGTGCCAGCAGCTACAGGACAGGTTCCCTTAATGAAAAACTGTTTTTT. The encoded protein is CASSYRTGSLNEKLFF. V and J are TRBV13 and TRBJ1-4; 7 bases fit TRBD1. The germline gives CDR1 PRHDT, CDR2 FYEKMQ (reference sequence). V lost 4 bases to trimming and J lost 4 bases; unmatched junction nucleotides: 9. CDR3 length: 16 residues.

This clone was observed a few times. The gene calls are TRBV7-9 and TRBJ2-7; D possibly corresponds to TRBD1 (6 bases). The CDR3 is 14 residues long. The germline V gene encodes CDR1 SEHNR and CDR2 FQNEAQ (reference sequence). Deletions cut 1 base from V and 3 bases from J, with 10 bases between. CDR3 loop: CASSLGGQFYEQYF. CDR3 in DNA: TGTGCCAGCAGCTTAGGCGGACAGTTCTACGAGCAGTACTTC.

The chain combines TRBV2 with TRBJ1-6, with D unresolved. Germline CDR1 is SNHLY and CDR2 is FYNNEI. Trimming took 6 bases from V and 7 from J, leaving 10 bases between them. This CDR3 has 13 amino acids. CDR3 coding DNA: TGTGCCAGCAGAGCCGAACCAAATTCACCCCTCCACTTT. Encoded protein: CASRAEPNSPLHF.

V is TRBV11-3 and J is TRBJ2-1; D not certain. Trimming pared 0 bases from V and 7 bases from J, leaving 7 bases between. The CDR3 is made up of 13 amino acids. Looked up from germline, CDR1 is SGHNT and CDR2 is YENEEA. CDR3 coding DNA: TGTGCCAGCAGCTTAGACCTCGGGAATGAGCAGTTCTTC. Translating gives CASSLDLGNEQFF.

This clone has only a few counts. The chain links TRBV5-1 to TRBJ2-2, with 11 bases matching TRBD1. V trimming: 8 bases; J trimming: 4 bases; junction bases outside the gene matches: 7. The CDR3 has 15 residues. The germline V gene encodes CDR1 SGHRS and CDR2 YFSETQ. The CDR3 bases are TGCGCCAGTGAACCCGGGACAGGGGGCACCGGGGAGCTGTTTTTT. Translated: CASEPGTGGTGELFF.

This chain uses TRBV7-9 with TRBJ1-6, with D possibly being TRBD1 (6 bases). Germline CDR1 is SEHNR and CDR2 is FQNEAQ (reference sequence). The V gene lost 1 base and the J gene lost 3 bases, with 19 bases spanning the gap. This CDR3 spans 19 amino acids. This CDR3 reads CASSLEQGPTGIYNSPLHF. In DNA, the CDR3 is TGTGCCAGCAGCTTAGAACAGGGACCCACCGGAATCTATAATTCACCCCTCCACTTT. The full variable domain, in which reference TRBV7-9 and TRBJ1-6 provide the parts outside the CDR3, is DTGVSQNPRHKITKRGQNVTFRCDPISEHNRLYWYRQTLGQGPEFLTYFQNEAQLEKSRLLSDRFSAERPKGSFSTLEIQRTEQGDSAMYLCASSLEQGPTGIYNSPLHFGNGTRLTVT.

The chain combines TRBV28 with TRBJ1-6, with D unresolved. This CDR3 region has 15 residues. Germline V gene data show CDR1 as MDHEN and CDR2 as SYDVKM. The germline V and J ends were trimmed by 5 bases and 10 bases, with 18 bases remaining between them. CDR3 sequence: CASSPGGKMASPLHF. CDR3 DNA sequence: TGTGCCAGCAGTCCGGGAGGGAAAATGGCCTCACCCCTCCACTTT.

The chain recombines TRBV5-8 with TRBJ1-5; 7 bases map to TRBD1. In germline, CDR1 is SGHTS, CDR2 YDEGEE. J was trimmed by 7 bases and V by 4 bases; bases with no gene match: 11. The CDR3 is made up of 15 amino acids. The CDR3 is CASSRGEGASQPQHF. In nucleotides, the CDR3 is TGTGCCAGCAGCCGGGGCGAGGGGGCCTCACAGCCCCAGCATTTT.

The DNA of the CDR3 is TGTGCCAGCAGTTTCACGACAGTTAATTCACCCCTCCACTTT. Encoded protein: CASSFTTVNSPLHF. J is TRBJ1-6 and V is TRBV27, with D possibly TRBD1 on 5 matching bases. The CDR3 is 14 residues long. V shed 3 bases and J shed 6 bases, with 9 bases lying between them. Germline CDR1 MNHEY, CDR2 SMNVEV (reference sequence).

The chain recombines TRBV15 with TRBJ2-3; TRBD2 is a possible D gene (6 bases). CDR3 length: 15 residues. Trimming removed 5 bases from V and 1 base from J, with 13 bases in between. Germline CDR1 is LNHNV and CDR2 is YYDKDF (reference sequence). CDR3 region: CATSSPGTGTDTQYF. The CDR3 bases are TGTGCCACCAGCTCACCCGGGACTGGCACAGATACGCAGTATTTT.

V usage is TRBV5-1 and J usage is TRBJ2-7; D might be TRBD2 (5 bases). The CDR3 covers 15 residues. Per germline, CDR1 SGHRS and CDR2 YFSETQ. V lost 3 bases, J lost 0 bases, and 13 bases lay in between. CDR3 nucleotide sequence: TGCGCCAGCAGCTCCAATAGCGCGAACTCCTACGAGCAGTACTTC. Protein: CASSSNSANSYEQYF. The variable domain in full, completed from reference TRBV5-1 and TRBJ2-7, reads KAGVTQTPRYLIKTRGQQVTLSCSPISGHRSVSWYQQTPGQGLQFLFEYFSETQRNKGNFPGRFSGRQFSNSRSEMNVSTLELGDSALYLCASSSNSANSYEQYFGPGTRLTVT.

This clone was counted between two and nine times. The chain carries TRBV5-1 and TRBJ2-7; possible D gene TRBD2, 6 bases. Germline CDR1 is SGHRS and CDR2 is YFSETQ. This CDR3 region has 13 residues. Trimming removed 0 bases at V and 9 bases at J, with 13 bases between. CDR3 amino acids: CASSLGGGQGQYF. The CDR3 DNA is TGCGCCAGCAGCTTGGGTGGAGGGCAGGGGCAGTACTTC.

This clone has just a few counts. This chain connects TRBV6-5 to TRBJ2-1; 9 bases are shared with TRBD1. Trimming took 5 bases from V and 0 from J; bases not matched to a gene: 2. In germline, CDR1 is MNHEY, CDR2 SVGAGI. The length of the CDR3 is 15 residues. CDR3 coding DNA: TGTGCCAGCAGTGGGACAGGGAGCTCCTACAATGAGCAGTTCTTC. Translation: CASSGTGSSYNEQFF.

The chain carries TRBV18 and TRBJ1-1; unclear D gene. With 4 bases removed from V and 1 base from J, the gap between germline ends came to 10 bases. Looked up from germline, CDR1 is KGHSH and CDR2 is LQKENI. The CDR3 spans 14 residues. CDR3 sequence reads: CASSRAVSNTEAFF. Written as DNA, the CDR3 is TGTGCCAGCTCACGGGCAGTTTCGAACACTGAAGCTTTCTTT.

The chain joins TRBV10-3 to TRBJ2-1; TRBD2 agrees at 9 bases. V was pared by 3 bases and J by 3 bases, with 3 bases of the junction left unmatched. The germline V gene encodes CDR1 ENHRY and CDR2 SYGVKD. The CDR3 extends over 15 amino acids. DNA for the CDR3: TGTGCCATCAGTGACGGCGGGGGGGACTACAATGAGCAGTTCTTC. Translated: CAISDGGGDYNEQFF.

This clone was detected once. The chain employs TRBV6-6 and TRBJ1-4; 10 bases match TRBD1. Losses at the gene ends were 3 bases for V and 7 bases for J; bases not matched to a gene: 2. The CDR3 contains 14 residues. Looked up from germline, CDR1 is MNHNY and CDR2 is SVGAGI (reference sequence). For the CDR3, the DNA is TGTGCCAGCAGTTATGGGACAGGGGTTGAAAAACTGTTTTTT. This encodes CASSYGTGVEKLFF.

In its sample, this clone was seen a few times. The chain combines TRBV6-5 with TRBJ1-6; D gene uncertain. V shed 5 bases and J shed 3 bases, with 11 bases lying between them. Per germline, CDR1 MNHEY and CDR2 SVGAGI. This CDR3 spans 15 amino acids. Written as DNA, the CDR3 is TGTGCCAGCAGTCCAGGATTTTTCTATAATTCACCCCTCCACTTT. Translation gives CASSPGFFYNSPLHF.

Note on this clone: Germline and junction disagree at one end, which may indicate a read error. The chain combines TRBV7-9 with TRBJ2-7, with D perhaps matching TRBD1 (5 bases). This CDR3 comprises 14 residues. CDR1 and CDR2 from the germline V gene are SEHNR and FQNEAQ (reference sequence). The CDR3 region has the DNA TGTTCCAGCAGCTTAGGGGTAGGGGTCTACGAGCAGTACTTC. It yields the protein CSSSLGVGVYEQYF. Using reference TRBV7-9 and TRBJ2-7 for the parts outside the CDR3, the full variable domain is DTGVSQNPRHKITKRGQNVTFRCDPISEHNRLYWYRQTLGQGPEFLTYFQNEAQLEKSRLLSDRFSAERPKGSFSTLEIQRTEQGDSAMYLCSSSLGVGVYEQYFGPGTRLTVT.

The rearrangement links TRBV21-1 to TRBJ2-5; the DNA was not compared with TRBD2, the D call given in the table. TRBV21-1 represents a pseudogene. The CDR3 contains 13 residues. DNA of the CDR3: TGTGCCAGCAGCAATCCGCGCCAAGAGACCCAGTACTTC. It encodes CASSNPRQETQYF.

The chain's CDR3 is CASSYPGQGTDTQYF. Here the CDR3 DNA reads TGTGCCAGCAGTTACCCCGGACAAGGCACAGATACGCAGTATTTT. The chain uses TRBV6-6 and TRBJ2-3, with D possibly TRBD1 on 5 matching bases. The CDR3 has 15 residues. Trimming pared 2 bases from V and 1 base from J, leaving 10 bases between. Germline-derived CDR1 and CDR2 are MNHNY and SVGAGI (reference sequence).

This chain connects TRBV18 to TRBJ2-7; D gene ambiguous. With 0 bases removed from V and 1 base from J, the gap between germline ends came to 7 bases. The CDR3 is made up of 14 amino acids. From germline, CDR1 is KGHSH and CDR2 LQKENI. In nucleotides, the CDR3 is TGTGCCAGCTCACCACCTCTCGAGTCCTACGAGCAGTACTTC. Amino acid sequence: CASSPPLESYEQYF.

This sequence joins TRBV5-8 and TRBJ2-1; a weak D match, TRBD2 (5 bases). From germline, CDR1 is SGHTS and CDR2 YDEGEE. V shed 2 bases and J shed 3 bases, with 9 bases lying between them. This CDR3 spans 14 amino acids. The CDR3 loop is CASSLPGDYNEQFF. CDR3 nucleotides: TGTGCCAGCAGCTTACCCGGGGACTACAATGAGCAGTTCTTC.

The chain is built from TRBV6-1 and TRBJ2-7; no clear D gene. The length of the CDR3 is 12 residues. Germline CDR1 MNHNS, CDR2 SASEGT. Trimming shortened V by 11 bases and J by 0 bases, and 11 bases separated the two germline ends. The CDR3 loop reads CASRTYSYEQYF. In DNA, the CDR3 is TGTGCCTCAAGAACATACTCCTACGAGCAGTACTTC.

This rearrangement joins TRBV9 to TRBJ2-2, with a tentative D call TRBD2 (5 bases). This CDR3 comprises 15 residues. The V gene lost 0 bases and the J gene lost 6 bases, with 12 bases spanning the gap. Germline lookup yields CDR1 SGDLS and CDR2 YYNGEE. For the CDR3, the DNA is TGTGCCAGCAGCGTAGGAGCGGCGGTGCCCGGGGAGCTGTTTTTT. Translated: CASSVGAAVPGELFF.

The chain is built from TRBV28 and TRBJ1-2; TRBD1 aligns across 10 bases. J was trimmed by 3 bases and V by 3 bases; bases with no gene match: 13. The CDR3 length is 18 residues. From germline, CDR1 is MDHEN and CDR2 SYDVKM. CDR3 residues: CASSFRQGARYAHYGYTF. CDR3 coding DNA: TGTGCCAGCAGTTTTAGACAGGGGGCCCGTTATGCGCACTATGGCTACACCTTC.

The gene calls are TRBV10-3 and TRBJ1-3, with 7 bases aligning to TRBD1. CDR1 is ENHRY and CDR2 is SYGVKD in the germline V gene. This CDR3 has 14 amino acids. Trimming removed 2 bases from V and 8 bases from J; junction bases left unmatched: 6. The CDR3 coding sequence is TGTGCCATCAGTGAGCAAGACAGGGTGGACACCATATATTTT. It is translated as CAISEQDRVDTIYF.